The rows below give T cell receptor beta chains drawn from one sample of a study of identical twins. MiXCR, run by TCRdb on the 5' RACE reads, gives a single entry per CDR3 protein. Here the sample spans 310,000 or so distinct CDR3 sequences, about 8.3% being singletons. This sample was also put to use in a study of yellow fever vaccine responses in identical twins.

Sequencing input: memory (CD45RO+) T cells sorted from blood. The source of these receptors is a woman between 18 and 29 years old in good health. Each CDR3 is given with its conserved first and last residue. The D gene is left open where the match is weak. Clone size appears in some rows only: once, few, many, or a class for an expanded clone.

v_gene	j_gene	len	d_gene	abundance	CDR3nt	CDR3aa
TRBV3-1	TRBJ2-1	17	TRBD2	.	TGTGCCAGCAGCCGCCGGACTAGCGGAGCCACCTACAATGAGCAGTTCTTC	CASSRRTSGATYNEQFF
TRBV5-1	TRBJ2-3	15	TRBD2	many	TGCGCCAGCAGCAGCGGGACTAGTCGCGCAGATACGCAGTATTTT	CASSSGTSRADTQYF
TRBV7-9	TRBJ1-1	16	.	few	TGTGCCAGCAGCCCTAGACCGAACGTGGGGAACACTGAAGCTTTCTTT	CASSPRPNVGNTEAFF
TRBV19	TRBJ2-1	16	.	.	TGTGCCAGTAGTCAGACAGGAGGCCTCTCCTACAATGAGCAGTTCTTC	CASSQTGGLSYNEQFF
TRBV5-6	TRBJ2-2	18	TRBD1	.	TGTGCCAGCAGCTCCTTAACGGGACAGGTCGTGAACACCGGGGAGCTGTTTTTT	CASSSLTGQVVNTGELFF
TRBV15	TRBJ2-1	15	.	many	TGTGCCACCAGCACCTACTACCCTTGGAGCAATGAGCAGTTCTTC	CATSTYYPWSNEQFF
TRBV11-2	TRBJ2-5	17	TRBD2	.	TGTGCCAGCAGCTTATTCTCTCGGACTAGCGGGGTAGAGACCCAGTACTTC	CASSLFSRTSGVETQYF
TRBV7-9	TRBJ1-6	16	.	.	TGTGCCAGCAGCAAAACAGCGTCGCAGTATAATTCACCCCTCCACTTT	CASSKTASQYNSPLHF
TRBV28	TRBJ2-3	12	TRBD2	few	TGTGCCAGCTCAAACTCTTGGGACTATTTGTATTTT	CASSNSWDYLYF
TRBV12-3/TRBV12-4	TRBJ2-7	13	.	few	TGTGCCAGCAGTTTTGGTCAAAACTACGAGCAGTACTTC	CASSFGQNYEQYF
TRBV6-1	TRBJ2-1	16	.	.	TGTGACAGCAGGGACGGGATCGCTAGCTCCTACAATGAGCAGTTCTTC	CDSRDGIASSYNEQFF
TRBV5-1	TRBJ1-1	14	.	many	TGCGCCAGCAGCTTGACCGCCGGGAACACTGAAGCTTTCTTT	CASSLTAGNTEAFF
TRBV5-1	TRBJ2-3	14	.	many	TGCGCCAGCACCCAACAGGGGGGGGCAGATACGCAGTATTTT	CASTQQGGADTQYF
TRBV7-9	TRBJ1-4	16	.	.	TGTGCCAGCAGCTTAGCGGCAGGGATAAGTAATGAAAAACTGTTTTTT	CASSLAAGISNEKLFF
TRBV19	TRBJ1-6	14	.	few	TGTGCCAGTAGTATCGGGACGGATAATTCACCCCTCCACTTT	CASSIGTDNSPLHF
TRBV12-3/TRBV12-4	TRBJ2-7	14	.	many	TGTGCCAGCAGCCCCGCGGGTTTCGTAAACGAGCAGTACTTC	CASSPAGFVNEQYF
TRBV5-1	TRBJ2-4	15	.	.	TGCGCCAGCAGCTTGGATGCGCTCAAGGGAAACATTCAGTACTTC	CASSLDALKGNIQYF
TRBV24-1	TRBJ2-2	19	.	many	TGTGCCACCAGTGATTCCAGCCGGGTGGGGAGATTGGACACCGGGGAGCTGTTTTTT	CATSDSSRVGRLDTGELFF
TRBV6-1	TRBJ2-1	14	TRBD1	many	TGTGCCAGCAGTCGTGGGACAGGGAGGAATGAGCAGTTCTTC	CASSRGTGRNEQFF
TRBV6-1	TRBJ2-3	13	TRBD1	.	TGTGCCAGCAGCGACAGGGGTAGAGATACGCAGTATTTT	CASSDRGRDTQYF
TRBV29-1	TRBJ2-1	17	TRBD2	many	TGCAGCGTTTCCTCCGGGACTAGCGGGAGGATAGACAATGAGCAGTTCTTC	CSVSSGTSGRIDNEQFF
TRBV10-3	TRBJ2-7	15	.	.	TGTGCCATCAGTGAGGGAAATAGCGGATCCTACGAGCAGTACTTC	CAISEGNSGSYEQYF
TRBV11-2	TRBJ2-7	16	TRBD2	few	TGTGCCAGCAGCTTACATACTAGCGGGTCCTCCTACGAGCAGTACTTC	CASSLHTSGSSYEQYF
TRBV19	TRBJ1-6	16	.	few	TGTGCCAGTAAACCGGGCCAAAACATGGGGTATTCACCCCTCCACTTT	CASKPGQNMGYSPLHF